Listed below are T cell receptor beta chains from one sample, sequenced in a study of T cells in Graves' hyperthyroidism and ophthalmopathy. TCRdb analysed the multiplex PCR reads with MiXCR anew, one entry per CDR3 protein. Of 500,000 to 650,000 distinct CDR3 sequences detected, around 15% appear once; the ten largest clones hold approximately 14%. Sequenced input: blood. All receptors derive from a middle-aged woman with Graves' hyperthyroidism. The CDR3 runs from the conserved cysteine through the conserved F or W. The D gene is left open where the match is weak. Clone size, where shown, is once, few, many, or a class for clones that have expanded.

TRBJ1-2	TRBD1	many	TRBV20-1	CSASMGQGAQGYTF	TGCAGTGCTAGTATGGGACAGGGGGCGCAGGGCTACACCTTC
TRBJ1-5	-	many	TRBV18	CASSPPGRDNQPQHF	TGTGCCAGCTCACCCCCAGGGAGGGACAATCAGCCCCAGCATTTT
TRBJ2-3	-	few	TRBV4-1	CASSRNLASTDTQYF	TGCGCCAGCAGCCGAAACCTGGCTAGCACAGATACGCAGTATTTT
TRBJ2-7	-	few	TRBV7-9	CASSLGDGAQYF	TGTGCCAGCAGCTTAGGGGACGGGGCGCAGTACTTC
TRBJ1-5	-	few	TRBV20-1	CSASRTGASNQPQHF	TGCAGTGCTAGCCGGACGGGGGCAAGCAATCAGCCCCAGCATTTT
TRBJ2-3	TRBD2	many	TRBV4-1	CASSQPGLAGRDTQYF	TGCGCCAGCAGCCAGCCCGGACTAGCGGGAAGAGATACGCAGTATTTT
TRBJ1-1	-	many	TRBV29-1	CSVERAGGTEAFF	TGCAGCGTTGAGAGGGCCGGGGGGACTGAAGCTTTCTTT
TRBJ2-1	TRBD2	few	TRBV24-1	CATSDPGTSGKYNEQFF	TGTGCCACCAGTGACCCCGGGACTAGCGGGAAATACAATGAGCAGTTCTTC
TRBJ2-2	TRBD1	-	TRBV5-1	CASSDGQGGTGELFF	TGCGCCAGCAGCGATGGACAGGGGGGGACCGGGGAGCTGTTTTTT
TRBJ2-7	TRBD2	-	TRBV12-3/TRBV12-4	CASRYGRVSYEQYF	TGTGCCAGCCGGTACGGGAGGGTCTCCTACGAACAGTACTTC
TRBJ1-4	-	-	TRBV5-1	CASRPFYGNEKLFF	TGCGCCAGCAGGCCATTCTACGGGAATGAAAAACTGTTTTTT
TRBJ2-6	-	-	TRBV3-1	CASSQGLYGANVLTF	TGTGCCAGCAGCCAAGGACTCTACGGGGCCAACGTCCTGACTTTC
TRBJ1-5	TRBD1	many	TRBV2	CASTDLTGVEQPQHF	TGTGCCAGCACTGACTTGACAGGGGTCGAGCAGCCCCAGCATTTT